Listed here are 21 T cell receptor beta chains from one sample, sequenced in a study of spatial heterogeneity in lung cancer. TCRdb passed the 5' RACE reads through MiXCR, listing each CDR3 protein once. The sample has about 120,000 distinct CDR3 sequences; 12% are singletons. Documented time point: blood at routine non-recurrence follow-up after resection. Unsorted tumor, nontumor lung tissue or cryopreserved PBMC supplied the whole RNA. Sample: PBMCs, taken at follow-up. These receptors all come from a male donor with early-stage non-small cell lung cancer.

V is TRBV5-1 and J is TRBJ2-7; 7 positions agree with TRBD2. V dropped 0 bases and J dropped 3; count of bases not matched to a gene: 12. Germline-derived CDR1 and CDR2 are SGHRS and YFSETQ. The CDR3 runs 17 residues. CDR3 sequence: CASSLASGRGINYEQYF. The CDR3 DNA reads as TGCGCCAGCAGCTTGGCCAGTGGGCGGGGGATCAACTACGAGCAGTACTTC.

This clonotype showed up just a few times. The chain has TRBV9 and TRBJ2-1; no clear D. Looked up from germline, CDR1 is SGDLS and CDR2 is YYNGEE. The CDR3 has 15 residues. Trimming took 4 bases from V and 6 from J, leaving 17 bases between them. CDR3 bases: TGTGCCAGCAGCCAGACAAGGGTGGTAGGCAATGAGCAGTTCTTC. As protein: CASSQTRVVGNEQFF.

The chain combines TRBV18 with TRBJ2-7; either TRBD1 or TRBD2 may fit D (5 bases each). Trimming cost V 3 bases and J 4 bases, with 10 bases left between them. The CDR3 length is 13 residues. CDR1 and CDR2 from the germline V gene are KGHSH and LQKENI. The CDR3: CASSPGREYEQYF. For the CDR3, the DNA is TGTGCCAGCTCACCGGGCAGGGAGTACGAGCAGTACTTC.

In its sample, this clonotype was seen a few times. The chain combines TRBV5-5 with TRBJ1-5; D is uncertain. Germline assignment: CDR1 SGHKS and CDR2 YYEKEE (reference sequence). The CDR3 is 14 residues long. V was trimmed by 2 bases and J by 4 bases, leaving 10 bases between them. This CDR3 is CASSFNSWNQPQHF. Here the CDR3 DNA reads TGTGCCAGCAGCTTCAACTCTTGGAATCAGCCCCAGCATTTT.

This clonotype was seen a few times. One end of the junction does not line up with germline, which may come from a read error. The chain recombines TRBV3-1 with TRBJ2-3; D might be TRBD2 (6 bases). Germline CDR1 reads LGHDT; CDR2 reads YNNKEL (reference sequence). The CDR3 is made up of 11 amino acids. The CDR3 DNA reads TGTGCCAGCAGCCTACTCGCGGGGTTCCATTTT. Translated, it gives CASSLLAGFHF.

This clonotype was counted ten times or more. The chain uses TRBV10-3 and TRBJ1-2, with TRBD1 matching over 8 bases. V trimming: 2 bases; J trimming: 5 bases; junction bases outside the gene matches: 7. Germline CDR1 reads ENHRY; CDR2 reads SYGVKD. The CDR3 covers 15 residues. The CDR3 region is CAISESPGQGYGYTF. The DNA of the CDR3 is TGTGCCATCAGTGAGAGCCCCGGACAGGGATATGGCTACACCTTC.

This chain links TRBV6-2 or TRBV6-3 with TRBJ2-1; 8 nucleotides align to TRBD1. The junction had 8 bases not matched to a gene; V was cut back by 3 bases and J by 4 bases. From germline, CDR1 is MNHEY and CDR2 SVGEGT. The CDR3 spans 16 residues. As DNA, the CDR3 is TGTGCCAGCAGTTATCAAAGGACAGGGAGATACAATGAGCAGTTCTTC. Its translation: CASSYQRTGRYNEQFF.

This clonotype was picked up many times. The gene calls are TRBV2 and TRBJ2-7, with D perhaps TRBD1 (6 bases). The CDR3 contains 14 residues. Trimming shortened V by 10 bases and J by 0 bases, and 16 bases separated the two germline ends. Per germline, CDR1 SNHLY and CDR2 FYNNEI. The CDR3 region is CATSPTGSSYEQYF. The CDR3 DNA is TGTGCCACCTCACCGACAGGCAGCTCCTACGAGCAGTACTTC.

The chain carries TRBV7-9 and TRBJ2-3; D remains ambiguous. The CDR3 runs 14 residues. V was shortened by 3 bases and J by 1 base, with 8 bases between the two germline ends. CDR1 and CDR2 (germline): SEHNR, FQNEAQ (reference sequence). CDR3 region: CASSLARGTDTQYF. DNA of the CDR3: TGTGCCAGCAGCTTGGCCAGAGGCACAGATACGCAGTATTTT.

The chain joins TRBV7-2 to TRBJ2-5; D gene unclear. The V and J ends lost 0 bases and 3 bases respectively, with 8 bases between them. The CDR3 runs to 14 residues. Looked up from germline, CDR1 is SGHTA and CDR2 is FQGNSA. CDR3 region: CASSLAMGEETQYF. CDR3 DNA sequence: TGTGCCAGCAGCTTAGCGATGGGCGAAGAGACCCAGTACTTC.

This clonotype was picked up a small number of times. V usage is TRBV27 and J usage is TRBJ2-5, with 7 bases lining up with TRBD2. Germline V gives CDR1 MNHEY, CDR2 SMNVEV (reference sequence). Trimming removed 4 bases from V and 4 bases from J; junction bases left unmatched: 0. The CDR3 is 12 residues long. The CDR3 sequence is CASSSGGETQYF. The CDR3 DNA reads TGTGCCAGCAGTTCGGGGGGAGAGACCCAGTACTTC.

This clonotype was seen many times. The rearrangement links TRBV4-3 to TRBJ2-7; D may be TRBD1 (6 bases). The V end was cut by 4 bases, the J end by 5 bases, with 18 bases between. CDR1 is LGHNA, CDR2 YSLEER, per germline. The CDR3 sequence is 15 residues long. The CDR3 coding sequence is TGCGCCAGCAGCCCCCAAGGACAGACCCCTAACGAGCAGTACTTC. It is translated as CASSPQGQTPNEQYF.

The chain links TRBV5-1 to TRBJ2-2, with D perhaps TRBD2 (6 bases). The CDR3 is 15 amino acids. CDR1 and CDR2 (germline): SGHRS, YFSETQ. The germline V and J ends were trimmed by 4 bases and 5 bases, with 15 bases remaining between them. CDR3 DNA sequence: TGCGCCAGCAGCCCGGGGACTTGCGGGACCGGGGAGCTGTTTTTT. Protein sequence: CASSPGTCGTGELFF.

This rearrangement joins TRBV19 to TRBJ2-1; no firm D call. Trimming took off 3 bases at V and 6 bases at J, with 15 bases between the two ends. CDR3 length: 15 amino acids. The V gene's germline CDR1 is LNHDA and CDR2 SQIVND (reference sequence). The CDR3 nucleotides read TGTGCCAGTAGTATCACTTCCCCGACGCGCAATGAGCAGTTCTTC. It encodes CASSITSPTRNEQFF. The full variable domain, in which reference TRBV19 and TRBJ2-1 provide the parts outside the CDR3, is DGGITQSPKYLFRKEGQNVTLSCEQNLNHDAMYWYRQDPGQGLRLIYYSQIVNDFQKGDIAEGYSVSREKKESFPLTVTSAQKNPTAFYLCASSITSPTRNEQFFGPGTRLTVL.

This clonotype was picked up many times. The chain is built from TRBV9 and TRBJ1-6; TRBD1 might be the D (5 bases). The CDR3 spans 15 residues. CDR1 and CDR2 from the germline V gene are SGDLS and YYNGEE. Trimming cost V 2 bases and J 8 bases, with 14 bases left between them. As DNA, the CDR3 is TGTGCCAGCAGCGTCGCCCCCAGGGCTGATTCACCCCTCCACTTT. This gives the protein CASSVAPRADSPLHF.

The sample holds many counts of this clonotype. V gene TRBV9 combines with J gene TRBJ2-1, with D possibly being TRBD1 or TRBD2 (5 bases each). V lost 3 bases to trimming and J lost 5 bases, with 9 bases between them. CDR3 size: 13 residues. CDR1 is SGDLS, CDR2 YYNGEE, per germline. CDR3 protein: CASSAGPNNEQFF. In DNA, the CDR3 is TGTGCCAGCAGCGCGGGGCCCAACAATGAGCAGTTCTTC.

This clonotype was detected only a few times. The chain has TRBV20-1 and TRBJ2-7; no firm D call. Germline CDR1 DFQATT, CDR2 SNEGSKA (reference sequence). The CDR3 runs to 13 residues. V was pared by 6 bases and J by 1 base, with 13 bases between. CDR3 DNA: TGCAGTGCCGGGCCGGGCAGTTCCTACGAGCAGTACTTC. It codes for CSAGPGSSYEQYF.

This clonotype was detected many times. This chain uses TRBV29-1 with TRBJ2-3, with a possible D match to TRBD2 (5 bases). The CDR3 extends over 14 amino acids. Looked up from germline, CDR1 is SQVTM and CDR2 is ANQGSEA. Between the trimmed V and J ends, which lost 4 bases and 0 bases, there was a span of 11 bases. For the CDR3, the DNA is TGCAGCGTTGTCGAGGGAGCTAGCACAGATACGCAGTATTTT. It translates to CSVVEGASTDTQYF.

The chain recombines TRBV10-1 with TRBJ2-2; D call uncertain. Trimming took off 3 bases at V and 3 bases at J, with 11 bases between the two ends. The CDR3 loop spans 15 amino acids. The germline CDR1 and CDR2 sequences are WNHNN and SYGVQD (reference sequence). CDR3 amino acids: CASSDFGSYTGELFF. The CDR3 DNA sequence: TGCGCCAGCAGTGACTTCGGGTCCTACACCGGGGAGCTGTTTTTT.

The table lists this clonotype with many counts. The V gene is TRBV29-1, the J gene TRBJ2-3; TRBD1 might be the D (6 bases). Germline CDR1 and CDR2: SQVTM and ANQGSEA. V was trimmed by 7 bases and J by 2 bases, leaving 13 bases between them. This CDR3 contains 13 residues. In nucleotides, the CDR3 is TGCAGCGGAACTACAGGGTCCACAGATACGCAGTATTTT. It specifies CSGTTGSTDTQYF.

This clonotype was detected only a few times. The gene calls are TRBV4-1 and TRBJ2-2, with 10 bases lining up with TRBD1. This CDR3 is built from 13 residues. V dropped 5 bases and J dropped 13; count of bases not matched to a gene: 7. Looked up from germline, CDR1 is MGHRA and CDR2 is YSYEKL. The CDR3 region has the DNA TGCGCCAGCAGCGGCCGGGACAGGGGTAGGCTGTTTTTT. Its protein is CASSGRDRGRLFF.